Shown below are 32 T cell receptor beta chains from a single sample sequenced in a study of CD8+ T cells in alopecia areata (dated by TCRdb to 2016 to 2018). Library method: the immunoSEQ multiplex PCR assay. RNA was extracted from all samples and reverse transcribed into cDNA as template for TCR sequencing. This immuneACCESS table, as held by TCRdb, lists in-frame sequences with V and J called but not all clones. Of the missing ones, under half trace to an unresolved V gene in checked studies; the others have no known cause. The sample table lists approximately 170,000 clones, 60% of them with a count of one. Approximately 15% of the sample is taken by the ten largest. The time point label for this specimen denotes: less than 30 weeks on oral tofacitinib. The treatment or condition label of this sample denotes: oral pan-JAK inhibitor, 5-10 mg twice daily. The material was CD4+ T cells sorted from blood, obtained at week 24, from a patient treated with tofacitinib. These receptor sequences come from a human donor with alopecia areata.

This rearrangement joins TRBV29-1 to TRBJ2-2, with TRBD1 matching 9 bases. V trimming: 7 bases; J trimming: 0 bases; junction bases outside the gene matches: 3. Germline CDR1 reads SQVTM; CDR2 reads ANQGSEA. The CDR3 is made up of 14 amino acids. CDR3 DNA: TGCAGCGGAACAGGGGGCCCGAACACCGGGGAGCTGTTTTTT. Protein: CSGTGGPNTGELFF.

This chain connects TRBV29-1 to TRBJ2-1; no firm D call. The V end was cut by 4 bases, the J end by 5 bases, with 9 bases between. This CDR3 contains 12 residues. Germline CDR1 is SQVTM and CDR2 is ANQGSEA. The CDR3 nucleotides read TGCAGCGTTGCTGTGGCCGACAATGAGCAGTTCTTC. This sequence encodes CSVAVADNEQFF.

This clone appeared once. This chain uses TRBV15 with TRBJ2-1, with 7 nucleotides matching TRBD1. Germline V CDR1 and CDR2: LNHNV, YYDKDF (reference sequence). The ends lost 4 bases at V and 14 bases at J; junction bases unmatched: 8. CDR3 length equals 12 residues. The chain's CDR3 is CATSIQTGWKFF. As DNA, the CDR3 is TGTGCCACCAGCATACAGACAGGGTGGAAGTTCTTC.

The chain uses TRBV29-1 and TRBJ2-5; 12 nucleotides align to TRBD1. Germline V gives CDR1 SQVTM, CDR2 ANQGSEA. CDR3 length: 13 residues. J lost 4 bases, V lost 6 bases, and 3 bases had no gene match. CDR3 DNA sequence: TGCAGCGTAAGGGACAGGGGGCGAGAGACCCAGTACTTC. It codes for CSVRDRGRETQYF. The full variable domain, in which reference TRBV29-1 and TRBJ2-5 provide the parts outside the CDR3, is SAVISQKPSRDICQRGTSLTIQCQVDSQVTMMFWYRQQPGQSLTLIATANQGSEATYESGFVIDKFPISRPNLTFSTLTVSNMSPEDSSIYLCSVRDRGRETQYFGPGTRLLVL.

The chain has TRBV5-1 and TRBJ1-2, with D unclear. Trimming shortened V by 5 bases and J by 6 bases, and 14 bases separated the two germline ends. The CDR3 has 13 residues. CDR1 and CDR2 from the germline V gene are SGHRS and YFSETQ. The CDR3 DNA sequence: TGCGCCAGCAGACCCGGACTAGATCATGGCTACACCTTC. Amino acid sequence: CASRPGLDHGYTF. Looking up the rest from reference TRBV5-1 and TRBJ1-2 gives the full variable domain: KAGVTQTPRYLIKTRGQQVTLSCSPISGHRSVSWYQQTPGQGLQFLFEYFSETQRNKGNFPGRFSGRQFSNSRSEMNVSTLELGDSALYLCASRPGLDHGYTFGSGTRLTVV.

This clone was seen a few times. The V and J genes are TRBV2 and TRBJ2-5; the match to TRBD1 covers 8 bases. Looked up from germline, CDR1 is SNHLY and CDR2 is FYNNEI. V was pared by 7 bases and J by 4 bases, with 5 bases of the junction left unmatched. The CDR3 spans 13 residues. The CDR3 DNA is TGTGCCAGCAATAGAGACAGGGGAGAGACCCAGTACTTC. Residues: CASNRDRGETQYF.

This chain uses TRBV5-1 with TRBJ1-2, with 7 bases lining up with TRBD1. Germline assignment: CDR1 SGHRS and CDR2 YFSETQ. J lost 4 bases, V lost 3 bases, and 6 bases had no gene match. The CDR3 has 14 residues. The CDR3 nucleotides are TGCGCCAGCAGCTCGGACAGGCTGGTCTATGGCTACACCTTC. Translated: CASSSDRLVYGYTF.

V and J are TRBV29-1 and TRBJ2-1; D is possibly TRBD1 (5 bases). The CDR3 loop spans 13 amino acids. CDR1 SQVTM and CDR2 ANQGSEA come from the germline V gene. The DNA of the CDR3 is TGCAGAAGGATTGACAGACGTCGCAATGAGCAGTTCTTC. Translation gives CRRIDRRRNEQFF.

The CDR3 spells CASSHARLADTQYF. CDR3 in DNA: TGTGCCAGCAGCCACGCACGGCTAGCGGATACGCAGTATTTT. The rearrangement uses TRBV4-2 and TRBJ2-3; D might be TRBD2 (6 bases). In germline, CDR1 is LGHNA, CDR2 YNFKEQ. V dropped 3 bases and J dropped 6 bases, with 13 bases sitting between them. The CDR3 covers 14 residues.

The rearrangement links TRBV4-1 to TRBJ2-1; a weak D match, TRBD2 (6 bases). Germline V gives CDR1 MGHRA, CDR2 YSYEKL. V lost 0 bases to trimming and J lost 7 bases, with 25 bases between them. The CDR3 contains 19 residues. CDR3 sequence: CASSQDGGVAAGSGNEQFF. The CDR3 DNA follows: TGCGCCAGCAGCCAAGATGGGGGTGTAGCGGCGGGGTCTGGGAATGAGCAGTTCTTC.

The chain uses TRBV2 and TRBJ2-7; D ambiguous. Looked up from germline, CDR1 is SNHLY and CDR2 is FYNNEI. Trimming pared 2 bases from V and 2 bases from J, leaving 1 base between. CDR3 length equals 11 residues. Here the CDR3 reads CASSETYEQYF. The CDR3 bases are TGTGCCAGCAGTGAAACCTACGAGCAGTACTTC.

The V and J genes are TRBV5-1 and TRBJ2-2; TRBD1 is a possible D gene (5 bases). CDR1 is SGHRS and CDR2 is YFSETQ in the germline V gene. The V gene lost 0 bases and the J gene lost 0 bases, with 12 bases spanning the gap. The CDR3 has 17 residues. DNA of the CDR3: TGCGCCAGCAGCTTGGTGTCCAGGGCCGCGAACACCGGGGAGCTGTTTTTT. Protein product: CASSLVSRAANTGELFF.

V is TRBV7-9 and J is TRBJ2-3, with D tentatively TRBD2 (6 bases). The germline V gene has CDR1 SEHNR and CDR2 FQNEAQ (reference sequence). CDR3 size: 13 residues. Trimming took off 4 bases at V and 4 bases at J, with 9 bases between the two ends. The CDR3 bases are TGTGCCAGCAGCTGGGAGGTCCCAGATACGCAGTATTTT. Its translation is CASSWEVPDTQYF.

This clone turned up a few times. The rearrangement joins TRBV29-1 to TRBJ1-1, with 7 positions matching TRBD1. The CDR3 totals 15 residues. Germline CDR1 and CDR2: SQVTM and ANQGSEA. V lost 4 bases, J lost 6 bases, and 14 bases stayed unmatched. DNA of the CDR3: TGCAGCGTTGTTTTGACAGGGCGCGAGGCAGCTGAAGCTTTCTTT. Amino acid sequence: CSVVLTGREAAEAFF.

The V and J genes are TRBV29-1 and TRBJ1-2; TRBD1 matches at 8 bases. Trimming at V came to 7 bases and at J to 6 bases, leaving 10 bases not matched to a gene. Per the germline V gene, CDR1 is SQVTM and CDR2 is ANQGSEA. The CDR3 is 13 residues long. In DNA, the CDR3 is TGCAGCGCGACGGACAGGGACGTACATGGCTACACCTTC. Translated: CSATDRDVHGYTF.

The chain couples TRBV29-1 to TRBJ2-3, with 8 bases aligning to TRBD2. There are 12 residues in the CDR3. V trimming: 5 bases; J trimming: 6 bases; junction bases outside the gene matches: 4. Germline V CDR1 and CDR2: SQVTM, ANQGSEA. The CDR3 DNA reads TGCAGCGTTTTCAGCGGGGGCGATACGCAGTATTTT. Its translation: CSVFSGGDTQYF.

This sequence joins TRBV19 and TRBJ2-7; D unresolved. This CDR3 is 12 amino acids long. The germline V and J ends were trimmed by 10 bases and 2 bases, with 12 bases remaining between them. From germline, CDR1 is LNHDA and CDR2 SQIVND (reference sequence). CDR3 region: CATSDKTYEQYF. The CDR3 bases are TGTGCCACCTCCGACAAGACCTACGAGCAGTACTTC.

This chain connects TRBV29-1 to TRBJ2-7; 7 nucleotides agree with TRBD1. Trimming cost V 7 bases and J 7 bases; bases outside gene matches: 7. Per germline, CDR1 SQVTM and CDR2 ANQGSEA. This CDR3 is built from 11 residues. CDR3 DNA: TGCAGCGCGGGCGAGGGGGCGGAGCAGTACTTC. Protein sequence: CSAGEGAEQYF.

The gene calls are TRBV29-1 and TRBJ1-1; D is ambiguous. Trimming stripped 5 bases from V and 4 bases from J, with 8 bases between. Germline V lookup: CDR1 SQVTM, CDR2 ANQGSEA. The CDR3 totals 11 residues. The CDR3 DNA is TGCAGCGTTTTAAGGAGCACTGAAGCTTTCTTT. Residues: CSVLRSTEAFF.

The rearrangement uses TRBV5-6 and TRBJ2-5; TRBD2 is a possible D gene (6 bases). Germline V lookup: CDR1 SGHDT, CDR2 YYEEEE. The CDR3 totals 17 residues. V lost 4 bases, J lost 0 bases, and 19 bases lay in between. CDR3 nucleotide sequence: TGTGCCAGCAGCCCTGGGCGCGGTTCGGGGGACCAAGAGACCCAGTACTTC. Its translation: CASSPGRGSGDQETQYF. Filled out from reference TRBV5-6 and TRBJ2-5, the complete variable domain reads DAGVTQSPTHLIKTRGQQVTLRCSPKSGHDTVSWYQQALGQGPQFIFQYYEEEERQRGNFPDRFSGHQFPNYSSELNVNALLLGDSALYLCASSPGRGSGDQETQYFGPGTRLLVL.

This chain joins TRBV29-1 and TRBJ2-6; D remains ambiguous. Germline CDR1 is SQVTM and CDR2 is ANQGSEA. The CDR3 spans 12 residues. The V and J ends lost 8 bases and 0 bases respectively, with 5 bases between them. DNA of the CDR3: TGCAGCTGGAGCTCTGGGGCCAACGTCCTGACTTTC. Translation: CSWSSGANVLTF.

In nucleotides, the CDR3 is TGTGCCTGGAACCAGGGCCCAGGGGGGAACGAGCAGTACTTC. Protein product: CAWNQGPGGNEQYF. The genes are TRBV30 and TRBJ2-7, with D possibly being TRBD1 (7 bases). V was cut by 4 bases and J by 5 bases, with 18 bases left in between. CDR3 size: 14 residues. CDR1 GTSNPN and CDR2 SVGIG come from the germline V gene (reference sequence).

Turning to this clone: At the DNA level, this CDR3 is encoded by other sequences in the same sample as well. This chain joins TRBV5-6 and TRBJ2-5; D is perhaps TRBD1 (6 bases). The CDR3 is 14 amino acids. The V end lost 4 bases, the J end lost 2 bases, and 12 bases lay between the germline ends. Germline lookup yields CDR1 SGHDT and CDR2 YYEEEE. As DNA, the CDR3 is TGTGCCAGCAGCCTCCCGGGACAACAAGAGACCCAGTACTTC. Encoded protein: CASSLPGQQETQYF. The full variable domain, completed using reference TRBV5-6 and TRBJ2-5, is DAGVTQSPTHLIKTRGQQVTLRCSPKSGHDTVSWYQQALGQGPQFIFQYYEEEERQRGNFPDRFSGHQFPNYSSELNVNALLLGDSALYLCASSLPGQQETQYFGPGTRLLVL.

The rearrangement links TRBV14 to TRBJ2-7, with TRBD1 identical over 7 bases. V shed 8 bases and J 3 bases; nucleotides not matched to a gene: 4. Per the germline V gene, CDR1 is SGHDN and CDR2 is FVKESK. The length of the CDR3 is 12 residues. CDR3 amino acids: CASGDRNYEQYF. The DNA for the CDR3 is TGTGCCAGCGGGGACAGAAACTACGAGCAGTACTTC.

This clone was counted only a few times. The V gene is TRBV30, the J gene TRBJ1-2, with unresolved D. V was cut by 0 bases and J by 4 bases, with 15 bases left in between. The CDR3 contains 15 residues. Germline values: CDR1 GTSNPN, CDR2 SVGIG (reference sequence). The CDR3 spells CAWSVPLLEGYGYTF. CDR3 bases: TGTGCCTGGAGTGTACCGCTGCTAGAGGGCTATGGCTACACCTTC.

This chain links TRBV10-3 with TRBJ1-6, with TRBD1 identical over 7 bases. This CDR3 is 13 amino acids long. Germline assignment: CDR1 ENHRY and CDR2 SYGVKD. With 6 bases clipped from V and 7 bases from J, the junction kept 3 bases outside the gene matches. In nucleotides, the CDR3 is TGTGCCATCAGGATACAGGGGAATTCACCCCTCCACTTT. Its protein is CAIRIQGNSPLHF.

This clone has more than one count but fewer than ten. The rearrangement joins TRBV9 to TRBJ2-3; no definite D call. The CDR3 is 13 amino acids. In germline, CDR1 is SGDLS, CDR2 YYNGEE. V gave up 3 bases and J gave up 2 bases, with 7 bases separating them. The CDR3 nucleotides read TGTGCCAGCAGCGCGGGCCCCACAGATACGCAGTATTTT. Its translation: CASSAGPTDTQYF.

This clone was seen just once. V and J are TRBV5-5 and TRBJ2-5, with D possibly TRBD1 on 6 matching bases. Trimming shortened V by 3 bases and J by 4 bases, and 13 bases separated the two germline ends. There are 14 residues in the CDR3. CDR1 is SGHKS, CDR2 YYEKEE, per germline (reference sequence). The CDR3 sequence is CASSSGQRRETQYF. The CDR3, as DNA: TGTGCCAGCAGCTCTGGACAGCGAAGAGAGACCCAGTACTTC.

This clone was observed a handful of times. This sequence joins TRBV29-1 and TRBJ2-7; the D gene is possibly TRBD2 (5 bases). The CDR3 loop spans 12 amino acids. Trimming removed 6 bases at V and 4 bases at J, with 13 bases between. From germline, CDR1 is SQVTM and CDR2 ANQGSEA. The CDR3 is CSVGNSLYEQYF. CDR3 DNA: TGCAGCGTCGGGAACAGCCTATACGAGCAGTACTTC.

V usage is TRBV4-1 and J usage is TRBJ1-1; no firm D call. From germline, CDR1 is MGHRA and CDR2 YSYEKL. Trimming shortened V by 0 bases and J by 6 bases, and 23 bases separated the two germline ends. The CDR3 is 18 amino acids. Here the CDR3 DNA reads TGCGCCAGCAGCCAAGATTATTCCTTCCCAGCCTTAAGGGCTGAAGCTTTCTTT. It translates to CASSQDYSFPALRAEAFF.

For the CDR3, the DNA is TGTGCCAGCAGCTTTCCTCGGGGGGGCCCGCCAAATGAGCAGTTCTTC. It is translated as CASSFPRGGPPNEQFF. The chain uses TRBV11-2 and TRBJ2-1, with 8 bases that match TRBD2. The CDR3 is made up of 16 amino acids. CDR1 is SGHAT and CDR2 is FQNNGV in the germline V gene. V lost 3 bases, J lost 7 bases, and 11 bases stayed unmatched.

This chain links TRBV30 with TRBJ2-7; 7 bases match TRBD1. The trim removed 0 bases at V and 1 base at J, leaving 6 bases unmatched. Per germline, CDR1 GTSNPN and CDR2 SVGIG (reference sequence). The CDR3 is made up of 15 amino acids. The CDR3 bases are TGTGCCTGGAGTGTACGAGACAGGGAGTCCTACGAGCAGTACTTC. This codes for CAWSVRDRESYEQYF.